This T cell receptor (beta chain) originates from a study of OX40 agonist ivuxolimab in advanced cancers. On the study more broadly: Patients enrolled in dose escalation were diagnosed with hepatocellular carcinoma, melanoma, renal cell or head and neck cancer.

Germline V gene lookup returns CDR1 SGHRS and CDR2 YFSETQ. The junction had 4 bases not matched to a gene; V was cut back by 3 bases and J by 2 bases. This CDR3 region has 14 residues. For this clone: Antigen unknown.

TCRdb's copy holds only in-frame clones and misses some; the assay was immunoSEQ multiplex PCR. The sample yields 70,000 to 95,000 clones, approximately 94% seen once. General study points: The investigators did not determine what antigen specificity the expanded peripheral T cells had. CD8+ T cells averaged more expanded clones than CD4+. At doses 0.1 to 3.0 mg/kg, CD4+ and CD8+ clones expanded.

The gene calls are TRBV5-1 and TRBJ2-5, with 7 positions matching TRBD2. The TCR was taken from an adult with an advanced solid tumor such as melanoma, head and neck, liver or kidney cancer. Here the sequenced sample was CD4+ or CD8+ T cells sorted from blood, taken in a trial of the OX40 agonist ivuxolimab. CDR3: CASSWGGRQETQYF. The CDR3 bases are TGCGCCAGCAGCTGGGGAGGGAGGCAAGAGACCCAGTACTTC.